These T cell receptor beta chains were read from a single sample in a study of blood T cell repertoires in COVID-19. Only in-frame clones appear in the TCRdb table, and some are missing; sequencing was by immunoSEQ multiplex PCR. The table has 90,000 or so clones, 70% to 85% seen once. Sequencing was carried out using peripheral blood. These receptors originate from a man aged 55-75 years with acute or convalescent COVID-19. Both conserved end residues are part of each CDR3. Fields, in order: J gene, V gene, clone size, D gene, CDR3 DNA, CDR3 protein. D genes are given only for firm matches. Expanded clones are given a class, and other clones once, few, many or no size at all.

j_gene: TRBJ1-2; v_gene: TRBV20-1; abundance: .; d_gene: .; CDR3nt: TGCAGTGCTCCCCTAGGTTATGGCTACACCTTC; CDR3aa: CSAPLGYGYTF
j_gene: TRBJ1-5; v_gene: TRBV10-3; abundance: .; d_gene: .; CDR3nt: TGTGCCATCAGCACGGGAGTTTTCTATAGCAATCAGCCCCAGCATTTT; CDR3aa: CAISTGVFYSNQPQHF
j_gene: TRBJ2-2; v_gene: TRBV7-2; abundance: .; d_gene: .; CDR3nt: TGTGCCAGCAGCTTAGACAGGGACTACCCAATGACCGGGGAGCTGTTTTTT; CDR3aa: CASSLDRDYPMTGELFF
j_gene: TRBJ1-4; v_gene: TRBV27; abundance: .; d_gene: TRBD1; CDR3nt: TGTGCCAGCAGTTCCGGGACAGGGGGCGCAAATGAAAAACTGTTTTTT; CDR3aa: CASSSGTGGANEKLFF
j_gene: TRBJ2-7; v_gene: TRBV6-2/TRBV6-3; abundance: .; d_gene: .; CDR3nt: TGTGCCAGCAGTTACGGCGGGACAGCGACCTACGAGCAGTACTTC; CDR3aa: CASSYGGTATYEQYF
j_gene: TRBJ1-2; v_gene: TRBV18; abundance: .; d_gene: .; CDR3nt: TGTGCCAGCTCACGAGGCTGGGTAGCTAACTATGGCTACACCTTC; CDR3aa: CASSRGWVANYGYTF
j_gene: TRBJ1-2; v_gene: TRBV19; abundance: few; d_gene: TRBD1; CDR3nt: TGTGCCAGTACAAGACAGGGGCGAGTAGTGGGAAATGGCTACACCTTC; CDR3aa: CASTRQGRVVGNGYTF
j_gene: TRBJ1-5; v_gene: TRBV2; abundance: .; d_gene: .; CDR3nt: TGTGCCAGCAGTGACGCGGGTTATGGCAATCAGCCCCAGCATTTT; CDR3aa: CASSDAGYGNQPQHF
j_gene: TRBJ1-2; v_gene: TRBV27; abundance: few; d_gene: .; CDR3nt: TGTGCCAGCAGTTTAGCCCCTAACAGGGCCGGCTACACCTTC; CDR3aa: CASSLAPNRAGYTF
j_gene: TRBJ1-5; v_gene: TRBV19; abundance: .; d_gene: .; CDR3nt: TGTGCCAGTAGTATAGTTAGAGGCAATCAGCCCCAGCATTTT; CDR3aa: CASSIVRGNQPQHF
j_gene: TRBJ2-7; v_gene: TRBV5-5; abundance: .; d_gene: .; CDR3nt: TGTGCCAGCAGCCCTATCTACGAGCAGTACTTC; CDR3aa: CASSPIYEQYF
j_gene: TRBJ2-2; v_gene: TRBV28; abundance: .; d_gene: .; CDR3nt: TGTGCCAGCAGAAACTACCTTGAAACCGGGGAGCTGTTTTTT; CDR3aa: CASRNYLETGELFF
j_gene: TRBJ1-5; v_gene: TRBV7-9; abundance: .; d_gene: .; CDR3nt: TGTGCCAGCAGTTCTCAATGGACAGAGAATCAGCCCCAGCATTTT; CDR3aa: CASSSQWTENQPQHF
j_gene: TRBJ2-5; v_gene: TRBV5-6; abundance: .; d_gene: TRBD2; CDR3nt: TGTGCCAGCAGCACCTTAGCGGGGGAAGGGGAGACCCAGTACTTC; CDR3aa: CASSTLAGEGETQYF
j_gene: TRBJ2-5; v_gene: TRBV7-3; abundance: few; d_gene: TRBD2; CDR3nt: TGTGCCAGCAGCCTAGGACTAGCGGAAGAGACCCAGTACTTC; CDR3aa: CASSLGLAEETQYF
j_gene: TRBJ1-2; v_gene: TRBV29-1; abundance: many; d_gene: TRBD1; CDR3nt: TGCAGCGTCGGGGACAGTTATGGCTACACCTTC; CDR3aa: CSVGDSYGYTF
j_gene: TRBJ1-3; v_gene: TRBV5-6; abundance: .; d_gene: .; CDR3nt: TGTGCCAGCAGTTCTTCTCCGACAGCAGTGCGGGGTGGCACCATATATTTT; CDR3aa: CASSSSPTAVRGGTIYF
j_gene: TRBJ2-1; v_gene: TRBV4-2; abundance: .; d_gene: TRBD1; CDR3nt: TGTGCCAGCAGCCAGGAGGACAGGGGAAAACCCAATGAGCAGTTCTTC; CDR3aa: CASSQEDRGKPNEQFF
j_gene: TRBJ1-4; v_gene: TRBV5-6; abundance: few; d_gene: .; CDR3nt: TGTGCCAGCAGCTCGGGTTCAGGGTTCGCTGAAAAACTGTTTTTT; CDR3aa: CASSSGSGFAEKLFF
j_gene: TRBJ2-1; v_gene: TRBV4-1; abundance: .; d_gene: .; CDR3nt: TGCGCCAGCAGCCAATCTCTTGTGGCGGGGACCCTCGATGAGCAGTTCTTC; CDR3aa: CASSQSLVAGTLDEQFF
j_gene: TRBJ1-6; v_gene: TRBV5-1; abundance: once; d_gene: TRBD1; CDR3nt: TGCGCCAGCAGCTTGGGGACGGACAGGCCTCTGTTGCCCCTCCACTTT; CDR3aa: CASSLGTDRPLLPLHF
j_gene: TRBJ1-5; v_gene: TRBV5-6; abundance: .; d_gene: .; CDR3nt: TGTGCCAGCAGCTCTCTTTCCGTGACAGAAAATCAGCCCCAGCATTTT; CDR3aa: CASSSLSVTENQPQHF
j_gene: TRBJ1-1; v_gene: TRBV9; abundance: .; d_gene: .; CDR3nt: TGTGCCAGCAGCCCGGAGGCGAACACTGAAGCTTTCTTT; CDR3aa: CASSPEANTEAFF
j_gene: TRBJ2-5; v_gene: TRBV4-3; abundance: once; d_gene: TRBD1; CDR3nt: TGCGCCAGCAGCCAACTCCCCTTCGACAGGGATGAACGGGAGACCCAGTACTTC; CDR3aa: CASSQLPFDRDERETQYF
j_gene: TRBJ1-2; v_gene: TRBV27; abundance: .; d_gene: .; CDR3nt: TGTGCCAGCAGTTTAGGAGGGAATGGCTACACCTTC; CDR3aa: CASSLGGNGYTF
j_gene: TRBJ2-3; v_gene: TRBV6-5; abundance: .; d_gene: TRBD2; CDR3nt: TGTGCCAGCAGCAGTAGCGGGGGGTACACAGATACGCAGTATTTT; CDR3aa: CASSSSGGYTDTQYF
j_gene: TRBJ2-5; v_gene: TRBV18; abundance: .; d_gene: .; CDR3nt: TGTGCCACTTCGCGGGACCAAGAGACCCAGTACTTC; CDR3aa: CATSRDQETQYF
j_gene: TRBJ2-3; v_gene: TRBV6-5; abundance: .; d_gene: TRBD2; CDR3nt: TGTGCCAGCAGTTACGGGCTAGCGGGGGGCACAGATACGCAGTATTTT; CDR3aa: CASSYGLAGGTDTQYF
j_gene: TRBJ2-5; v_gene: TRBV9; abundance: .; d_gene: .; CDR3nt: TGTGCCAGCAGCCCCCAGCCCCAGGGGGAGACCCAGTACTTC; CDR3aa: CASSPQPQGETQYF
j_gene: TRBJ2-1; v_gene: TRBV2; abundance: .; d_gene: TRBD1; CDR3nt: TGTGCCAGCAGTGGGCAGGGGGTCGCCTACAATGAGCAGTTCTTC; CDR3aa: CASSGQGVAYNEQFF
j_gene: TRBJ1-1; v_gene: TRBV24-1; abundance: .; d_gene: TRBD1; CDR3nt: TGTGCCACCAGTGACCAGGACAGGGAGCCTTTCTTT; CDR3aa: CATSDQDREPFF
j_gene: TRBJ2-5; v_gene: TRBV3-1/TRBV3-2; abundance: .; d_gene: TRBD2; CDR3nt: TGTGCCAGCAGCCGCGGACTAGCGGGGGCCCCCGGGCAAGAGACCCAGTACTTC; CDR3aa: CASSRGLAGAPGQETQYF
j_gene: TRBJ2-1; v_gene: TRBV23-1; abundance: .; d_gene: .; CDR3nt: TGCGCCAACCCAGGGAACGTTTCCTACAATGAGCAGTTCTTC; CDR3aa: CANPGNVSYNEQFF
j_gene: TRBJ1-1; v_gene: TRBV19; abundance: few; d_gene: TRBD1; CDR3nt: TGTGCCAGTAGTTCGGACAGGTTGAACACTGAAGCTTTCTTT; CDR3aa: CASSSDRLNTEAFF
j_gene: TRBJ1-1; v_gene: TRBV29-1; abundance: .; d_gene: TRBD1; CDR3nt: TGCAGCGTCCGGGGACAGGGAACGTACACTGAAGCTTTCTTT; CDR3aa: CSVRGQGTYTEAFF
j_gene: TRBJ2-2; v_gene: TRBV7-8; abundance: .; d_gene: TRBD1; CDR3nt: TGTGCCAGCAGCTTAAGGGACAGGGGAGGGGAGCTGTTTTTT; CDR3aa: CASSLRDRGGELFF
j_gene: TRBJ1-3; v_gene: TRBV21-1; abundance: .; d_gene: .; CDR3nt: TGTGCCAGCAGCGCCCCAAGGAGATCTAAAGCGGGCCTGCCGTTCTCTGGAAACACCATATATTTT; CDR3aa: CASSAPRRSKAGLPFSGNTIYF
j_gene: TRBJ1-2; v_gene: TRBV9; abundance: .; d_gene: .; CDR3nt: TGTGCCAGCAGCGAAGGCGACAGGCGGATTAACTATGGCTACACCTTC; CDR3aa: CASSEGDRRINYGYTF
j_gene: TRBJ1-4; v_gene: TRBV7-2; abundance: .; d_gene: TRBD1; CDR3nt: TGTGCCAGCAGCTTATGGGGACAGGGAAATGAAAAACTGTTTTTT; CDR3aa: CASSLWGQGNEKLFF
j_gene: TRBJ2-1; v_gene: TRBV3-1/TRBV3-2; abundance: once; d_gene: TRBD2; CDR3nt: TGTGCCAGCAGCCAAGTTCTAAGCGGGGGATTGTTCTTC; CDR3aa: CASSQVLSGGLFF
j_gene: TRBJ2-1; v_gene: TRBV4-1; abundance: .; d_gene: TRBD2; CDR3nt: TGCGCCAGCAGCCAGGCGACTAGCGGGGGCTCGTTCTTC; CDR3aa: CASSQATSGGSFF
j_gene: TRBJ1-3; v_gene: TRBV9; abundance: many; d_gene: .; CDR3nt: TGTGCCAGCAGCGTAGGAGGAAGAAACACCATATATTTT; CDR3aa: CASSVGGRNTIYF
j_gene: TRBJ1-2; v_gene: TRBV5-1; abundance: once; d_gene: TRBD1; CDR3nt: TGCGCCAGCAGCCGACGGACAGGGGGCCAGCAATATGGCTACACCTTC; CDR3aa: CASSRRTGGQQYGYTF
j_gene: TRBJ2-7; v_gene: TRBV28; abundance: .; d_gene: TRBD2; CDR3nt: TGTGCCAGCAGGGCAGCCCCGGGGGGTGGCGGTTACGAGCAGTACTTC; CDR3aa: CASRAAPGGGGYEQYF
j_gene: TRBJ2-1; v_gene: TRBV28; abundance: .; d_gene: TRBD1; CDR3nt: TGTGCCAGCAGTCCCAGGGGGCGGTGGTTGGGTGAGCAGTTCTTC; CDR3aa: CASSPRGRWLGEQFF
j_gene: TRBJ1-5; v_gene: TRBV3-1/TRBV3-2; abundance: .; d_gene: .; CDR3nt: TGTGCCAGCAGTCCAGGGCGCGGCAGCAATCAGCCCCAGCATTTT; CDR3aa: CASSPGRGSNQPQHF
j_gene: TRBJ1-5; v_gene: TRBV2; abundance: few; d_gene: TRBD1; CDR3nt: TGTGCCAGTAGGGACAGGGAGGTGTATAGCAATCAGCCCCAGCATTTT; CDR3aa: CASRDREVYSNQPQHF
j_gene: TRBJ2-3; v_gene: TRBV5-1; abundance: .; d_gene: TRBD2; CDR3nt: TGCGCCAGCAGCTTAGGGTTAGCGGGCCCGAGCACAGATACGCAGTATTTT; CDR3aa: CASSLGLAGPSTDTQYF
j_gene: TRBJ1-2; v_gene: TRBV5-5; abundance: .; d_gene: TRBD1; CDR3nt: TGTGCCAGCAGCTGGCGGACAGGGACTAACTATGGCTACACCTTC; CDR3aa: CASSWRTGTNYGYTF